This paragraph reports one TCR beta chain. Its specificity is not known. This sample is drawn from a study of post-analysis software for immune sequencing data. Study-wide results and caveats: Controls' normalized Chao1 diversity significantly exceeded that of multiple sclerosis patients.

Carried by the TCR beta cDNA libraries were unique molecular identifiers. TCRdb re-called the PCR reads through MiXCR, storing one row per CDR3 protein. The repertoire holds 600,000 to 700,000 distinct CDR3 sequences, with roughly three fifths as singletons. The TCR was taken from a girl between 2 and 10 years old with multiple sclerosis. The sequenced sample consisted of blood.

In DNA form, the CDR3 reads TGTGCCAGCAGTAAGTCGAGATCACGGAACACTGAAGCTTTCTTT. Encoded protein: CASSKSRSRNTEAFF. The chain has TRBV6-5 and TRBJ1-1; no clear D. This CDR3 is 15 amino acids long. Trimming pared 5 bases from V and 1 base from J, leaving 14 bases between. Germline-derived CDR1 and CDR2 are MNHEY and SVGAGI.